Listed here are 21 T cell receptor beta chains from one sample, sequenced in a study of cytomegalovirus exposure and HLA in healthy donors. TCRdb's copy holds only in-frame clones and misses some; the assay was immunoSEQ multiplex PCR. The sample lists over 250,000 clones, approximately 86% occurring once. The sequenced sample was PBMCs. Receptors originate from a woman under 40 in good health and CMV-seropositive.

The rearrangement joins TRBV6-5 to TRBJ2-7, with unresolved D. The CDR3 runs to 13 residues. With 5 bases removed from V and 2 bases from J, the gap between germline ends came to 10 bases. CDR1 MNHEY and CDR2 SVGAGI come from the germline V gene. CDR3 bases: TGTGCCAGCAGTCACGGAGAGGCCTACGAGCAGTACTTC. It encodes CASSHGEAYEQYF.

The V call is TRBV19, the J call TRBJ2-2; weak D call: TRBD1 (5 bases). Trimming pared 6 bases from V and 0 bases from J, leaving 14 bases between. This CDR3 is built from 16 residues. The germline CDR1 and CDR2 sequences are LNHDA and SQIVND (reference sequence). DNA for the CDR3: TGTGCCAGTAGGATCCTCCCACAGGCGAACACCGGGGAGCTGTTTTTT. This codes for CASRILPQANTGELFF.

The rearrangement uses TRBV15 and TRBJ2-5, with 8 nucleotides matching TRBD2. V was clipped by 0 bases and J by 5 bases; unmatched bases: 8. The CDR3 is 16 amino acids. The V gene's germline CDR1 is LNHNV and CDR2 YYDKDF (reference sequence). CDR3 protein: CATSRDGTRPGETQYF. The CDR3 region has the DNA TGTGCCACCAGCAGAGATGGGACTAGACCTGGGGAGACCCAGTACTTC.

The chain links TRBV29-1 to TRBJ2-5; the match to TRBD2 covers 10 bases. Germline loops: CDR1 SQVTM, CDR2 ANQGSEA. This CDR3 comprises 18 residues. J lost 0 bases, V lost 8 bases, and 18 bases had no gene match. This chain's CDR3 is CSLKGTSGVMGYQETQYF. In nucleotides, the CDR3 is TGCAGCCTAAAAGGTACTAGCGGGGTGATGGGGTACCAAGAGACCCAGTACTTC.

The CDR3 DNA is TGTGCCAGCAGCTTAGGGGACAGGGGGCTTTCCGACGTCGGCTACACCTTC. It yields the protein CASSLGDRGLSDVGYTF. This rearrangement joins TRBV7-6 to TRBJ1-2; 12 bases align to TRBD1. The CDR3 length is 17 residues. Germline loops: CDR1 SGHVS, CDR2 FNYEAQ. J lost 8 bases, V lost 1 base, and 11 bases had no gene match.

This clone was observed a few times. The CDR3 bases are TGTGCCAGCCTTAGCGGCGGGGAGCTGTTTTTT. Amino acid sequence: CASLSGGELFF. This chain joins TRBV2 and TRBJ2-2; D might be TRBD2 (6 bases). Trimming took 8 bases from V and 7 from J, leaving 8 bases between them. From germline, CDR1 is SNHLY and CDR2 FYNNEI. This CDR3 is 11 amino acids long.

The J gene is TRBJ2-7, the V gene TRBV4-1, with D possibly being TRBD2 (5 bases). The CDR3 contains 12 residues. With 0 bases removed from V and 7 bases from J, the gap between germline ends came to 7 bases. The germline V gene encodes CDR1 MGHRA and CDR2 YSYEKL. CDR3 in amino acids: CASSQDRGEQYF. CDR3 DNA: TGCGCCAGCAGCCAAGATCGAGGGGAGCAGTACTTC.

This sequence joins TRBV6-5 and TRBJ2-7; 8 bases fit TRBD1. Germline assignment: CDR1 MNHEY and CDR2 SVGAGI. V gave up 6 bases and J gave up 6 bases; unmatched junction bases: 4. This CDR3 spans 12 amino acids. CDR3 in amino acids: CASSRQGSEQYF. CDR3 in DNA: TGTGCCAGCAGCCGACAGGGGTCCGAGCAGTACTTC.

The CDR3 protein is CASRAGVHQPQHF. CDR3 DNA: TGTGCCAGTAGAGCGGGGGTTCATCAGCCCCAGCATTTT. The gene calls are TRBV19 and TRBJ1-5, with D possibly TRBD1 on 5 matching bases. Between the trimmed V and J ends, which lost 6 bases and 5 bases, there was a span of 11 bases. The CDR3 is 13 amino acids. The germline gives CDR1 LNHDA, CDR2 SQIVND (reference sequence).

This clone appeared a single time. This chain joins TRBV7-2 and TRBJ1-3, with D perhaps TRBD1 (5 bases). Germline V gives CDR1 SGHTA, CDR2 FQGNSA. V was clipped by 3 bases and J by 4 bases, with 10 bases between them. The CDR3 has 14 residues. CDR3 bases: TGTGCCAGCAGCTTGGGGCAGGTGGGAAACACCATATATTTT. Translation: CASSLGQVGNTIYF.

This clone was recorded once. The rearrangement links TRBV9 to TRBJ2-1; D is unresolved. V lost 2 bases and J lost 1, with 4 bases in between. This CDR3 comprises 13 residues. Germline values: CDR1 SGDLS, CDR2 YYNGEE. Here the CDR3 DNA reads TGTGCCAGCAGCGTGAGGTCCTACAATGAGCAGTTCTTC. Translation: CASSVRSYNEQFF.

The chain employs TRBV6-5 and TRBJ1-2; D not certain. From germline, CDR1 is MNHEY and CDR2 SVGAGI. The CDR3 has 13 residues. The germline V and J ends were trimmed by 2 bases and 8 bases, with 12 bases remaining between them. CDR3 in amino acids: CASSYETAGGYTF. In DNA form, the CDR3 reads TGTGCCAGCAGTTACGAAACAGCGGGCGGCTACACCTTC.

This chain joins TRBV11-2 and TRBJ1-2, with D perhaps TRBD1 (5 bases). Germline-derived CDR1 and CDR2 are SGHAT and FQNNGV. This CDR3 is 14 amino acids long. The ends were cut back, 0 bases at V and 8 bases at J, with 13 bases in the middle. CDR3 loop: CASSLDSWGRGYTF. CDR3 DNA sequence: TGTGCCAGCAGCTTAGATTCGTGGGGACGGGGCTACACCTTC.

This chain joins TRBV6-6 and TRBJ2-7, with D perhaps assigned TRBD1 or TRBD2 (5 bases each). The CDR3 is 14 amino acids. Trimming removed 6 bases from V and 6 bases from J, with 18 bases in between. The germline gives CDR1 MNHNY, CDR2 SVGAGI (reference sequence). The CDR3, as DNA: TGTGCCAGCAGCCCCGGGACCGCGACCTCCGAGCAGTACTTC. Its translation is CASSPGTATSEQYF.

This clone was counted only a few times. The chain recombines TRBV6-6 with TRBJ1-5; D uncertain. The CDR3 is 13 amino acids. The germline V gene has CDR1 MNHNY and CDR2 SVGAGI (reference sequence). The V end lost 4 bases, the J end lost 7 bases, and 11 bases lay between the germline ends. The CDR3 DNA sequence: TGTGCCAGCAGTTCAATGGACCCACAGCCCCAGCATTTT. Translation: CASSSMDPQPQHF.

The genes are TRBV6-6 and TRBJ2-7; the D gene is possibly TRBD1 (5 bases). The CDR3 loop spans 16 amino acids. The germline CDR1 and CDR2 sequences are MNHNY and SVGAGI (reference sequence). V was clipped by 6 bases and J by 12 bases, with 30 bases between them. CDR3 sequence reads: CASSKTAIALSEQGYF. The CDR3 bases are TGTGCCAGCAGCAAGACAGCGATTGCCCTCTCCGAGCAGGGGTACTTC.

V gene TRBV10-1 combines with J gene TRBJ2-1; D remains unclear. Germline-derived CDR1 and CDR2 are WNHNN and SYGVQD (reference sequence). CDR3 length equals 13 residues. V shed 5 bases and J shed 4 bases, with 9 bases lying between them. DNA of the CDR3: TGCGCCAGCAGTCCACCCAAATACAATGAGCAGTTCTTC. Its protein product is CASSPPKYNEQFF.

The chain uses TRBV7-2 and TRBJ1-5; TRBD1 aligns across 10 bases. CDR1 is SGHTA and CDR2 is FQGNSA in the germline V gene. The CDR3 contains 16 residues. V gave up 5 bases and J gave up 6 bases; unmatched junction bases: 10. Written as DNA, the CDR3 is TGTGCCAGCAGCCCCACGCGGACAGGGGGGGGTCAGCCCCAGCATTTT. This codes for CASSPTRTGGGQPQHF. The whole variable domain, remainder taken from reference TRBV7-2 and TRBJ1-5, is GAGVSQSPSNKVTEKGKDVELRCDPISGHTALYWYRQSLGQGLEFLIYFQGNSAPDKSGLPSDRFSAERTGGSVSTLTIQRTQQEDSAVYLCASSPTRTGGGQPQHFGDGTRLSIL.

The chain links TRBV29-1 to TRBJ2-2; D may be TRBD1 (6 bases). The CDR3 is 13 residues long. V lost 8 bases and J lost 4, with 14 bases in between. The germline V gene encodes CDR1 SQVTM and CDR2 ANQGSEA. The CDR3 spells CSSLGARTGELFF. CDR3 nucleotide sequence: TGCAGCTCCTTGGGGGCGCGCACCGGGGAGCTGTTTTTT.

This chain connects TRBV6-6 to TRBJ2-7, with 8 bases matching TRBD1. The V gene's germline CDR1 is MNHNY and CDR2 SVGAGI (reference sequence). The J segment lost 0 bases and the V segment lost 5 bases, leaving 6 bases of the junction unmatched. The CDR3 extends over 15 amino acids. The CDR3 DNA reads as TGTGCCAGCAGTGCCTCCGGGACAGGCTCCTACGAGCAGTACTTC. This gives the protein CASSASGTGSYEQYF.

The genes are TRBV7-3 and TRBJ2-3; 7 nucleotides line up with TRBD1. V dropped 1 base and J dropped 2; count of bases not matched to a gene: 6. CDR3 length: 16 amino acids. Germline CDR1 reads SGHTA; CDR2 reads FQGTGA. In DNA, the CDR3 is TGTGCCAGCAGCTTAAATAAGGGACAGAACACAGATACGCAGTATTTT. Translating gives CASSLNKGQNTDTQYF.